This T cell receptor beta chain comes out of a study of T cell repertoires in cytomegalovirus infection. As for the study in general: Researchers turned to recently identified HLA-C-restricted CMV epitopes as well as well-studied HLA-B-restricted ones. From public TCR beta signatures came an indication of both CMV infection and matching HLA type.

Study findings and constraints: The ex vivo response was dominated by HLA-C-restricted CMV-specific TCR beta clonotypes. Summed frequency of public TCR beta families distinguished CMV carriers with the relevant HLA.

Concerning this clonotype itself: What it recognizes is unknown. At one end the junction does not follow the germline gene, possibly because of a read error.

Per germline, CDR1 KGHSH and CDR2 LQKENI. CDR3 size: 17 residues. TCRdb processed the reads anew with MiXCR; each CDR3 protein has one entry. In the table there are about 900,000 distinct CDR3 sequences, under 40% of which are singletons. Sample: cultured CD8+ T cells from PBMCs, taken from culture after CMV antigen stimulation. The chain couples TRBV18 to TRBJ2-6; D uncertain. The TCR was taken from a human donor in good health (CMV status not recorded). Some clones in this sample may be carry-over from other donors' samples. CDR3: CVSSPPGAPGGANVLTF. The DNA of the CDR3 is TGTGTCAGCTCACCACCGGGTGCCCCTGGGGGGGCCAACGTCCTGACTTTC.